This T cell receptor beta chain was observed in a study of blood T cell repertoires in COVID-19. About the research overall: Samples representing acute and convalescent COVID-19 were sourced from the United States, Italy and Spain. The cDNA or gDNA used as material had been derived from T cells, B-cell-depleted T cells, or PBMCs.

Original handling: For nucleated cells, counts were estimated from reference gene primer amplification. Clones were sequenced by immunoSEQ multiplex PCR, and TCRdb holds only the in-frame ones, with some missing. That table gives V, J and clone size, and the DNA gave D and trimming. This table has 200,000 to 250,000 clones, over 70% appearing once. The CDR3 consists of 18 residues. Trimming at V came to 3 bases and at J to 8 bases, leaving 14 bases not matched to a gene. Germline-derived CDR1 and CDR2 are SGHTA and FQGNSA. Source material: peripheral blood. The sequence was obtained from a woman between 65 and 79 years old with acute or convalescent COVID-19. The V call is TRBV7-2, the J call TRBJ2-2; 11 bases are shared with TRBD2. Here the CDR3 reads CASSFNPSGGTLGGELFF. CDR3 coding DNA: TGTGCCAGCAGCTTCAACCCTAGCGGGGGGACCCTAGGAGGGGAGCTGTTTTTT.